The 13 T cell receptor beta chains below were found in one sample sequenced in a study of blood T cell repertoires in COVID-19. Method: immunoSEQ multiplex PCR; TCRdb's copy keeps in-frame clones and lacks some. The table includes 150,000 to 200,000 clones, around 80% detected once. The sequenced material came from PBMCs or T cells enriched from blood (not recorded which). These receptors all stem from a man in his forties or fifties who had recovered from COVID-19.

CDR3 sequence reads: CASSPTYSNQPQHF. The CDR3 DNA reads TGTGCCAGCTCACCGACATATAGCAATCAGCCCCAGCATTTT. J is TRBJ1-5 and V is TRBV18; no clear D gene. V lost 3 bases to trimming and J lost 0 bases, with 6 bases between them. Germline CDR1 is KGHSH and CDR2 is LQKENI. The CDR3 consists of 14 residues.

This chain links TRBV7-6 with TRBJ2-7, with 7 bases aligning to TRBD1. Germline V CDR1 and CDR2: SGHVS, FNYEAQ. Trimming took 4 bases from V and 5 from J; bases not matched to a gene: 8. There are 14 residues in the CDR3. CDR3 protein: CASSSYRGADEQYF. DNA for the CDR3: TGTGCCAGCAGCTCCTACAGGGGTGCCGACGAGCAGTACTTC.

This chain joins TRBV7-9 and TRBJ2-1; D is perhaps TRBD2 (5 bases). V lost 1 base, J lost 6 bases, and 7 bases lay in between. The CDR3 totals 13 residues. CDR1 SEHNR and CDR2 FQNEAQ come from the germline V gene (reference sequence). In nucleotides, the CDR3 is TGTGCCAGCAGCTTAGTTGGGAGCAATGAGCAGTTCTTC. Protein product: CASSLVGSNEQFF.

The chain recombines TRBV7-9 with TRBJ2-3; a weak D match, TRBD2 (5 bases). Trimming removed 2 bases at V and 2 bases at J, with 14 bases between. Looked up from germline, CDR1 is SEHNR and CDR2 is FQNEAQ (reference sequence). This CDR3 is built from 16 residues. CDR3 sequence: CASSLSPRTPTDTQYF. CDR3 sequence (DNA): TGTGCCAGCAGCTTATCCCCCCGGACTCCCACAGATACGCAGTATTTT. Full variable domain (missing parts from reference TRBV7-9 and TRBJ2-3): DTGVSQNPRHKITKRGQNVTFRCDPISEHNRLYWYRQTLGQGPEFLTYFQNEAQLEKSRLLSDRFSAERPKGSFSTLEIQRTEQGDSAMYLCASSLSPRTPTDTQYFGPGTRLTVL.

The CDR3 is CASSLLDRLTTNEKLFF. Here the CDR3 DNA reads TGTGCCAGCAGCTTACTCGACAGACTCACAACTAATGAAAAACTGTTTTTT. The genes are TRBV7-8 and TRBJ1-4, with a tentative D call TRBD1 (5 bases). The V gene's germline CDR1 is SGHVS and CDR2 FQNEAQ. This CDR3 region has 17 residues. V lost 2 bases and J lost 0, with 13 bases in between.

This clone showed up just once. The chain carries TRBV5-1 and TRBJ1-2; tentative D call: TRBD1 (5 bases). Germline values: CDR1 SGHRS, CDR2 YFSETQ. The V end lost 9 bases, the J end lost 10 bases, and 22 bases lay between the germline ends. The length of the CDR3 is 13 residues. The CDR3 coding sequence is TGCGCCACCTCCCTGGGGCAGTCAAGGCCCTACACCTTC. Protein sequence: CATSLGQSRPYTF. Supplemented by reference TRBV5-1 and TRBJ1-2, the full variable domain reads KAGVTQTPRYLIKTRGQQVTLSCSPISGHRSVSWYQQTPGQGLQFLFEYFSETQRNKGNFPGRFSGRQFSNSRSEMNVSTLELGDSALYLCATSLGQSRPYTFGSGTRLTVV.

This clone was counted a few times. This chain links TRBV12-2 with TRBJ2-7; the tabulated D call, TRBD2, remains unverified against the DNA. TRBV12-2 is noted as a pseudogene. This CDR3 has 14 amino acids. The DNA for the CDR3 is TGTGCAAGTCGCTTCGACGGGGGATTCTGGGAGCAGTACGTC. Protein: CASRFDGGFWEQYV.

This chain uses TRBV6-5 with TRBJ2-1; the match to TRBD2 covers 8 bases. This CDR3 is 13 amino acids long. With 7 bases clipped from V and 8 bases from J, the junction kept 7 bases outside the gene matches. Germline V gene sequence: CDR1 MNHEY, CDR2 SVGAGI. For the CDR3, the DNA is TGTGCCAGCAAGGACGGGGGGGTACATGAGCAGTTCTTC. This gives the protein CASKDGGVHEQFF.

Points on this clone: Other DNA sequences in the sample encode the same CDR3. The CDR3 DNA reads TGTGCCAGCAGTCGACAGGGGAACTATGGCTACACCTTC. Protein sequence: CASSRQGNYGYTF. This sequence joins TRBV6-5 and TRBJ1-2, with 8 bases identical to TRBD1. Germline V gene sequence: CDR1 MNHEY, CDR2 SVGAGI. The CDR3 extends over 13 amino acids. Trimming removed 5 bases from V and 2 bases from J; junction bases left unmatched: 1.

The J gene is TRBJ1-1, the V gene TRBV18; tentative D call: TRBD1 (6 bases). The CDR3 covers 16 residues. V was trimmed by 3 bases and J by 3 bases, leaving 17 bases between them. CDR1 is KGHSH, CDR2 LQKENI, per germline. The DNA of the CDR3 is TGTGCCAGCTCACCCGAGAAATTGGACAGCTACACTGAAGCTTTCTTT. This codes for CASSPEKLDSYTEAFF. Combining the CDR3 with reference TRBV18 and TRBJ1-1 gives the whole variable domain NAGVMQNPRHLVRRRGQEARLRCSPMKGHSHVYWYRQLPEEGLKFMVYLQKENIIDESGMPKERFSAEFPKEGPSILRIQQVVRGDSAAYFCASSPEKLDSYTEAFFGQGTRLTVV.

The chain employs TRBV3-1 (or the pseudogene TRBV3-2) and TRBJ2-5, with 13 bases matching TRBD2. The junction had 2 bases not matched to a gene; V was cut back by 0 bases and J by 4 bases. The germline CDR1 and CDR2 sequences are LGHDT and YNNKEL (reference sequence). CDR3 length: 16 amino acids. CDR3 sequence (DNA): TGTGCCAGCAGCCAAGAGACTAGCGGGGGGACAGAGACCCAGTACTTC. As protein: CASSQETSGGTETQYF.

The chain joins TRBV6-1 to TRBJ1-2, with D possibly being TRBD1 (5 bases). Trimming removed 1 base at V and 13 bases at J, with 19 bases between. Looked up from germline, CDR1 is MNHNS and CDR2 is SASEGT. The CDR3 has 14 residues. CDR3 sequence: CASSEGQPRDARTF. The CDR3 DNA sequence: TGTGCCAGCAGTGAAGGACAGCCAAGGGATGCTCGCACCTTC.

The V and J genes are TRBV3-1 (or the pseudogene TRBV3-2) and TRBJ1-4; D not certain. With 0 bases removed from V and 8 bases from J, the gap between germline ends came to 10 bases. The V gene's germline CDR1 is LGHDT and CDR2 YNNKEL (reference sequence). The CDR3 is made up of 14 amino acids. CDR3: CASSQDLGGEKLFF. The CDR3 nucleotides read TGTGCCAGCAGCCAAGATCTCGGCGGCGAAAAACTGTTTTTT.